What follows describes a single T cell receptor (beta chain). Its target is unknown. The data were obtained in a study of Tregs in tolerant kidney transplant recipients. Overall study context: An approximately three-day belatacept mixed lymphocyte reaction, sometimes plus 5-day graft donor restimulation, preceded CD4+CD25+CD127- sorting. Sorting used antibodies to exclude donor cells. Notes on the study in general: The small number of patients limits these findings pending further validation.

The V gene end was trimmed by 4 bases and the J gene end by 5 bases; junction bases not matched to a gene: 9. The CDR3 covers 14 residues. The germline V gene encodes CDR1 SGHKS and CDR2 YYEKEE (reference sequence). Clones were sequenced by immunoSEQ multiplex PCR, and TCRdb holds only the in-frame ones, with some missing. The data contain approximately 19,000 clones, 55% to 75% of them singletons. The sequence came from a human donor in good health. V and J are TRBV5-5 and TRBJ2-7, with 7 bases identical to TRBD2. The material sequenced was Tregs from blood cultured with allogeneic cells. This chain's CDR3 is CASSLLGGKHEQYF. The CDR3 DNA reads as TGTGCCAGCAGCCTGCTGGGAGGGAAACACGAGCAGTACTTC.